Each of the 9 T cell receptor beta chains below was sequenced from the same sample in a study of T cell repertoires in aging, cancer and after chemotherapy. Amplification of TCR beta used genomic DNA extracted from peripheral blood. Multiplex touch-down PCR with TRB-A/B primers amplified rearranged V-D-J TRB sequences. Using its own MiXCR run on the multiplex PCR reads, TCRdb lists one record per CDR3 protein. The table shows some 10,000 distinct CDR3 sequences, with around 40% occurring only once. The sample was blood. All receptors derive from a human donor in good health.

The chain combines TRBV9 with TRBJ2-1; possibly TRBD1 or TRBD2 for D (5 bases each). This CDR3 spans 15 amino acids. V lost 4 bases, J lost 4 bases, and 15 bases lay in between. The germline gives CDR1 SGDLS, CDR2 YYNGEE. Written as DNA, the CDR3 is TGTGCCAGCAGCCGTCCGGGACGGGGTTACAATGAGCAGTTCTTC. This translates into CASSRPGRGYNEQFF. Complete variable domain (other parts from reference TRBV9 and TRBJ2-1): DSGVTQTPKHLITATGQRVTLRCSPRSGDLSVYWYQQSLDQGLQFLIQYYNGEERAKGNILERFSAQQFPDLHSELNLSSLELGDSALYFCASSRPGRGYNEQFFGPGTRLTVL.

This chain links TRBV28 with TRBJ2-4; D is possibly TRBD1 (6 bases). The germline V gene encodes CDR1 MDHEN and CDR2 SYDVKM. This CDR3 spans 14 amino acids. The V gene lost 6 bases and the J gene lost 0 bases, with 9 bases spanning the gap. The CDR3 reads CASSQGSAKNIQYF. CDR3 nucleotides: TGTGCCAGCAGCCAGGGGTCAGCCAAAAACATTCAGTACTTC.

The chain couples TRBV7-2 to TRBJ2-3, with TRBD2 matching over 9 bases. The V gene end was trimmed by 3 bases and the J gene end by 3 bases; junction bases not matched to a gene: 4. CDR3 length: 15 residues. The germline V gene has CDR1 SGHTA and CDR2 FQGNSA. The CDR3 protein is CASSFSGSGTDTQYF. Here the CDR3 DNA reads TGTGCCAGCAGCTTTAGCGGGAGCGGGACAGATACGCAGTATTTT.

The J gene is TRBJ2-5, the V gene TRBV9; the D gene is possibly TRBD1 (5 bases). V was pared by 2 bases and J by 5 bases, with 13 bases between. Per the germline V gene, CDR1 is SGDLS and CDR2 is YYNGEE. The CDR3 has 14 amino acids. The DNA for the CDR3 is TGTGCCAGCAGCGTCGACAGAGCTGAGGAGACCCAGTACTTC. Encoded protein: CASSVDRAEETQYF.

The genes are TRBV20-1 and TRBJ1-5, with D uncertain. This CDR3 region has 17 residues. Germline CDR1 and CDR2: DFQATT and SNEGSKA (reference sequence). V was pared by 1 base and J by 8 bases, with 24 bases between. CDR3 nucleotide sequence: TGCAGTGCTAGAGGCCTCCCCATACGACGGTTCATGGAGCCCCAGCATTTT. This gives the protein CSARGLPIRRFMEPQHF.

The chain joins TRBV28 to TRBJ1-2; 10 bases are a match to TRBD1. Germline CDR1 is MDHEN and CDR2 is SYDVKM. The CDR3 consists of 15 residues. V dropped 2 bases and J dropped 8; count of bases not matched to a gene: 8. CDR3 sequence: CASSLLDRGQEGYTF. The DNA of the CDR3 is TGTGCCAGCAGTTTACTTGACAGGGGGCAGGAAGGCTACACCTTC.

This clonotype came up once. The chain combines TRBV7-2 with TRBJ2-7; the D call may be TRBD1 or TRBD2 (5 bases each). Trimming pared 0 bases from V and 5 bases from J, leaving 14 bases between. The CDR3 extends over 15 amino acids. In germline, CDR1 is SGHTA, CDR2 FQGNSA. The CDR3 region is CASSLARGRADEQYF. In nucleotides, the CDR3 is TGTGCCAGCAGCTTAGCGAGGGGACGGGCTGACGAGCAGTACTTC.

For the CDR3, the DNA is TGTGCCAGCAGCTTAAGTCTGTACAATGAGCAGTTCTTC. Translating it yields CASSLSLYNEQFF. This chain connects TRBV11-2 to TRBJ2-1; D unresolved. Trimming cost V 2 bases and J 4 bases, with 6 bases left between them. The germline V gene has CDR1 SGHAT and CDR2 FQNNGV. The CDR3 sequence is 13 residues long.

The sample holds a few counts of this clonotype. The chain joins TRBV7-3 to TRBJ1-5; D unresolved. The CDR3 runs 13 residues. Per the germline V gene, CDR1 is SGHTA and CDR2 is FQGTGA. With 5 bases removed from V and 5 bases from J, the gap between germline ends came to 10 bases. The CDR3 DNA sequence: TGTGCCAGCAGCGTAGGGATTGATCAGCCCCAGCATTTT. Its translation: CASSVGIDQPQHF.